This TCR beta chain is drawn from a study of blood T cells in healthy people across ages. Germline V gene sequence: CDR1 SEHNR, CDR2 FQNEAQ (reference sequence). CDR3 length: 12 residues. Trimming took off 0 bases at V and 7 bases at J, with 6 bases between the two ends. A second PCR, run for about 6 to 11 cycles, used a sample-barcoded 5' primer plus a J-beta primer mix. Researchers report that a template-switch adaptor with 12 random nucleotides tagged each cDNA molecule. MiXCR, run by TCRdb on the 5' RACE reads, gives a single entry per CDR3 protein. The sample carries hundreds of thousands of distinct CDR3 sequences, roughly 24% recorded once. This clonotype was observed at least ten times. These records were also assigned to another study, of T cells of mothers and their children. From that study: The second PCR's M1S primer added sample barcodes and 2-4 random nucleotides.

V and J are TRBV7-9 and TRBJ2-5; D uncertain. The sequenced sample consisted of blood. The clonotype was recovered from a boy between 10 and 17 years old in good health. The CDR3 DNA sequence: TGTGCCAGCAGCTTAGCCAAGGGGACCCAGTACTTC. The encoded protein is CASSLAKGTQYF.